This is a list of T cell receptor beta chains from one sample in a study of post-analysis software for immune sequencing data. In TCRdb, the PCR reads were re-called with MiXCR into one record per CDR3 protein. The table records more than 500,000 distinct CDR3 sequences, 30% to 40% of them present only once. Material for sequencing was blood. All receptors come from a girl aged 2 to 17 with multiple sclerosis. CDR3s leave out the opening cysteine and the closing phenylalanine or tryptophan. The order of the fields is V gene, CDR3 protein.

v_call: TRBV20-1; cdr3_aa: RPGLAGGRLADTQY
v_call: TRBV5-1; cdr3_aa: ASSPGPGLNSPLH
v_call: TRBV12-3/TRBV12-4; cdr3_aa: ASSGRGLADHNEQF
v_call: TRBV20-1; cdr3_aa: SATGQLNEKLF
v_call: TRBV20-1; cdr3_aa: SARSGGSSYNEQF
v_call: TRBV5-1; cdr3_aa: ASSLSNRAYNEQF
v_call: TRBV12-3/TRBV12-4; cdr3_aa: VSSLKQGNTEAF
v_call: TRBV15; cdr3_aa: ATSRNTGELF
v_call: TRBV12-3/TRBV12-4; cdr3_aa: ASSPGLAGVNEQF
v_call: TRBV10-3; cdr3_aa: AISESTGRNYGYT
v_call: TRBV7-6; cdr3_aa: ASSGLNYEQY
v_call: TRBV15; cdr3_aa: ATRGWGGPGELF
v_call: TRBV10-3; cdr3_aa: AISVTGGEDSPLH
v_call: TRBV2; cdr3_aa: ASWTGSSYEQY
v_call: TRBV12-3/TRBV12-4; cdr3_aa: ASTSFDRGPGYT
v_call: TRBV29-1; cdr3_aa: SESRDFPQETQY
v_call: TRBV7-2; cdr3_aa: ASSLRQGGYEQY
v_call: TRBV5-6; cdr3_aa: ASIGQGTYNEQF
v_call: TRBV25-1; cdr3_aa: ASSESRGSYTEAF
v_call: TRBV5-5; cdr3_aa: ASSPTERGFSNYGYT
v_call: TRBV5-1; cdr3_aa: ASSLIRRNTEAF
v_call: TRBV25-1; cdr3_aa: ASSDSYQPQH
v_call: TRBV24-1; cdr3_aa: ATSDLKGWRQY
v_call: TRBV15; cdr3_aa: ATSGGGTADTQY
v_call: TRBV28; cdr3_aa: ASSQTIGYT
v_call: TRBV7-9; cdr3_aa: ASSWFLGQQETQY
v_call: TRBV19; cdr3_aa: ASSIQYQETQY
v_call: TRBV7-3; cdr3_aa: ASSLRDRTGELF
v_call: TRBV5-1; cdr3_aa: ASSLGELVARETQY
v_call: TRBV12-3/TRBV12-4; cdr3_aa: ASSRDWGYT
v_call: TRBV24-1; cdr3_aa: AIQGQGPYNEQF
v_call: TRBV5-5; cdr3_aa: ASSWVGGYT
v_call: TRBV6-5; cdr3_aa: ASSYRARQALNYGYT
v_call: TRBV29-1; cdr3_aa: SVVGTSGGGPQETQY
v_call: TRBV20-1; cdr3_aa: SAVGTHSNQPQH
v_call: TRBV6-5; cdr3_aa: ASSYLGQMSSYEQY
v_call: TRBV12-3/TRBV12-4; cdr3_aa: ASSHRTGGGYGYT
v_call: TRBV20-1; cdr3_aa: SARDPKGQFGQPQH
v_call: TRBV4-2; cdr3_aa: ASSQVWQAPSNYGYT
v_call: TRBV10-3; cdr3_aa: ASEEAGKFGSYGYT
v_call: TRBV5-1; cdr3_aa: ASSVTGGDQPQH
v_call: TRBV3-1; cdr3_aa: ASSQVGGGPYEQY
v_call: TRBV15; cdr3_aa: ATSRDIETQY
v_call: TRBV15; cdr3_aa: ATSRDVQGYNEQF